Shown below are 7 T cell receptor beta chains from a single sample sequenced in a study of T cell repertoires in aging, cancer and after chemotherapy. The template was genomic DNA from peripheral blood, not RNA. TRB rearrangements spanning V, D and J were amplified using mixed TRB-A/B primers. TCRdb re-called the multiplex PCR reads with MiXCR, one entry per CDR3 protein. The sample comprises more than 1,300 distinct CDR3 sequences, about 47% of which are singletons, and 25% rests with the top ten. The sample was blood. The receptors here all came from a human donor with a blood cancer.

This clonotype is judged medium-sized. The chain recombines TRBV5-6 with TRBJ1-1; 9 bases match TRBD1. The trim removed 1 base at V and 5 bases at J, leaving 9 bases unmatched. CDR1 is SGHDT and CDR2 is YYEEEE in the germline V gene. This CDR3 spans 16 amino acids. The CDR3 is CASSLKDRGVSTEAFF. DNA of the CDR3: TGTGCCAGCAGCTTGAAGGACAGGGGAGTGAGTACTGAAGCTTTCTTT.

In its sample, this clonotype ranks as medium-sized. The J gene is TRBJ1-4, the V gene TRBV28; D gene ambiguous. The germline CDR1 and CDR2 sequences are MDHEN and SYDVKM. Trimming removed 4 bases at V and 8 bases at J, with 5 bases between. CDR3 length: 11 amino acids. CDR3 DNA: TGTGCCAGCAGTTCCTCAGAAAAACTGTTTTTT. It yields the protein CASSSSEKLFF.

J is TRBJ2-5 and V is TRBV27; D remains unclear. Trimming cost V 10 bases and J 1 base, with 13 bases left between them. The CDR3 is 13 amino acids. CDR1 is MNHEY and CDR2 is SMNVEV in the germline V gene (reference sequence). Written as DNA, the CDR3 is TGTGCCACCGGACCGGGCCTCCAAGAGACCCAGTACTTC. Translating it yields CATGPGLQETQYF.

The J gene is TRBJ1-3, the V gene TRBV4-3; maybe TRBD1 (6 bases). Germline V gives CDR1 LGHNA, CDR2 YSLEER. The CDR3 is 16 amino acids. Trimming pared 0 bases from V and 6 bases from J, leaving 15 bases between. The CDR3 DNA follows: TGCGCCAGCAGCCAAGATCTGACAGGACGATTAAACACCATATATTTT. Encoded protein: CASSQDLTGRLNTIYF.

The chain carries TRBV6-5 and TRBJ1-1, with D possibly matching TRBD1 (6 bases). This CDR3 has 15 residues. Per germline, CDR1 MNHEY and CDR2 SVGAGI. Trimming took off 7 bases at V and 1 base at J, with 16 bases between the two ends. The CDR3 reads CASIQPGGPNTEAFF. The CDR3 DNA reads as TGTGCCAGCATCCAACCGGGGGGCCCGAACACTGAAGCTTTCTTT.

The chain recombines TRBV6-1 with TRBJ1-5; D is undetermined. V lost 7 bases to trimming and J lost 0 bases, with 13 bases between them. This CDR3 has 15 amino acids. Germline V CDR1 and CDR2: MNHNS, SASEGT. The CDR3, as DNA: TGTGCCAGCACGGCCCGGCCGGATAGCAATCAGCCCCAGCATTTT. Protein: CASTARPDSNQPQHF.

The rearrangement uses TRBV7-2 and TRBJ2-7, with 11 bases matching TRBD2. Germline trimming cut 1 base from V and 7 bases from J; bases unmatched to any gene: 6. Germline V gives CDR1 SGHTA, CDR2 FQGNSA. CDR3 size: 15 residues. The CDR3 DNA follows: TGTGCCAGCAGCTTAGTCGGTAGCGGGAGGGCGGAGCAGTACTTC. Amino acid sequence: CASSLVGSGRAEQYF. Looking up the rest from reference TRBV7-2 and TRBJ2-7 gives the full variable domain: GAGVSQSPSNKVTEKGKDVELRCDPISGHTALYWYRQSLGQGLEFLIYFQGNSAPDKSGLPSDRFSAERTGGSVSTLTIQRTQQEDSAVYLCASSLVGSGRAEQYFGPGTRLTVT.